The clone carrying this T cell receptor beta chain was detected many times. The antigen remains undetermined. Germline V CDR1 and CDR2: MNHNS, SASEGT. CDR3 length equals 12 residues. Deletions cut 1 base from V and 8 bases from J, with 8 bases between. cDNA molecules, individually, were tagged with unique molecular identifiers. TCRdb processed the 5' RACE reads anew with MiXCR; each CDR3 protein has one entry. This table has about 60,000 distinct CDR3 sequences, 5.6% appearing once. This entry belongs to a study of early T cells in non-severe SARS-CoV-2 infection. Looking at the study overall: The authors sequenced bulk RNA from unsorted whole blood, leaving chains unpaired. Study-level findings and limits: CD4 and private specificities were missed by VDJdb matching, which favored anti-spike CD8 responses.

Sequenced sample: whole blood. This sequence originates from an adult who was a healthcare worker with PCR-confirmed SARS-CoV-2 infection or an uninfected control (not recorded which). This chain uses TRBV6-1 with TRBJ1-2, with D unresolved. As DNA, the CDR3 is TGTGCCAGCAGTGAAGGGCAGTTGGGCTACACCTTC. It translates to CASSEGQLGYTF.